At least ten counts were recorded for the clone carrying this T cell receptor beta chain. The authors prepared the TCRbeta library with unique molecular identifiers. TCRdb passed the PCR reads through MiXCR, listing each CDR3 protein once. The data show around 600,000 distinct CDR3 sequences, about 11% seen once. The data originate from a study of T-cell reconstitution after alpha-beta-depleted transplantation in children. Germline V gene lookup returns CDR1 SGHNT and CDR2 YENEEA. This CDR3 is built from 17 residues. Germline trimming cut 3 bases from V and 7 bases from J; bases unmatched to any gene: 12.

The sample here was PBMCs from the stem cell graft donor, taken from the stem cell graft. The chain has TRBV11-3 and TRBJ2-1, with 10 nucleotides matching TRBD2. This receptor was taken from a human donor who donated a stem cell graft to a child with acute myeloid leukemia. CDR3 region: CASSFGRLAGEKNEQFF. Here the CDR3 DNA reads TGTGCCAGCAGCTTCGGGCGTCTAGCGGGAGAAAAAAATGAGCAGTTCTTC.